This TCR beta chain was recovered during a study of blood T cells in healthy people across ages. For the second PCR, which ran for about 7 to 11 cycles, a sample-barcoded 5' primer and a J-beta primer mix were used. TCRdb recomputed calls from the 5' RACE reads with MiXCR, one row per CDR3 protein. The profile shows 1.8 million or so distinct CDR3 sequences, 35% to 50% of them singletons. Trimming cost V 6 bases and J 0 bases, with 11 bases left between them. This CDR3 is 14 amino acids long. Remarks on this clonotype: The antigen remains undetermined.

Study outcomes and limitations: A roughly linear age-dependent decrease characterized TCR beta diversity per million T cells. Underestimates were what the diversity estimates from one million T cells were considered to be. TCR beta diversity was tightly associated with the proportion of naive T cells.

This sequence originates from a human donor in good health. Material: blood. This rearrangement joins TRBV12-3 or TRBV12-4 to TRBJ2-5; D gene ambiguous. The CDR3 DNA sequence: TGTGCCAGCAGCCGGAAGAGGTACCAAGAGACCCAGTACTTC. Encoded protein: CASSRKRYQETQYF.